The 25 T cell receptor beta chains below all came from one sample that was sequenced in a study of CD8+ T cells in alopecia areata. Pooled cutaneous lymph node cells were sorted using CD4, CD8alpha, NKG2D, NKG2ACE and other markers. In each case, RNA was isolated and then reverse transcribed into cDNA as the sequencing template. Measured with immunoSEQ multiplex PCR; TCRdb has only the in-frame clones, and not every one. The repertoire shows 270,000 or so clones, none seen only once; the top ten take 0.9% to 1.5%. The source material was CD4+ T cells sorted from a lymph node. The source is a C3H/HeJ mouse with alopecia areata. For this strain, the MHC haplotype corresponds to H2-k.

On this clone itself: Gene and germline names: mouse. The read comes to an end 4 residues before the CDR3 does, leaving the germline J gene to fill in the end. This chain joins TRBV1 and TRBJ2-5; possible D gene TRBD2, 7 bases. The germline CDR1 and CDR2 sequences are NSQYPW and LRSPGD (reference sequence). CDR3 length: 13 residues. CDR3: CTCSGGGRDTQYF. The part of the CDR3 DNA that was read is TGCACCTGCAGTGGAGGGGGGCGAGAC.

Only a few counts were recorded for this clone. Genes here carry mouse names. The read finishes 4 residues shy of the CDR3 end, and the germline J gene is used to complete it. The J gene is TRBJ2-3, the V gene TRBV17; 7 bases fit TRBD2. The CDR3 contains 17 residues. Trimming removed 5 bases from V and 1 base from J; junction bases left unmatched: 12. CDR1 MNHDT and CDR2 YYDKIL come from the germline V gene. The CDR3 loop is CASSAPLRLGGAETLYF. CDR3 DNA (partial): TGTGCTAGCAGTGCCCCCCTCAGACTGGGTGGTGCAGAA.

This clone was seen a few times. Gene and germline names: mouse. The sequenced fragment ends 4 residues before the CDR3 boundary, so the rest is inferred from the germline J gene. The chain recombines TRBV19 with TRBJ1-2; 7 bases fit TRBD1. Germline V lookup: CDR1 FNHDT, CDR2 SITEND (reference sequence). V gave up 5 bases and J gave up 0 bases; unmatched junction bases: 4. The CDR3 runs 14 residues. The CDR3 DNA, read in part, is TGTGCCAGCAGGGGACAGCATGCAAACTCC. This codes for CASRGQHANS. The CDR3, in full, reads CASRGQHANSDYTF.

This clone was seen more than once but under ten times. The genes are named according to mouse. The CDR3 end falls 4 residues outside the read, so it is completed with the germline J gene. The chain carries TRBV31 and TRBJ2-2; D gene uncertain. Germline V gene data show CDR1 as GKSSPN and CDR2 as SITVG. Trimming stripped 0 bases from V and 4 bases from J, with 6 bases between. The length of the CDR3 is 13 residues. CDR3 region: CAWSLMGTGQLYF. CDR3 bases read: TGTGCCTGGAGTCTAATGGGCACCGGG.

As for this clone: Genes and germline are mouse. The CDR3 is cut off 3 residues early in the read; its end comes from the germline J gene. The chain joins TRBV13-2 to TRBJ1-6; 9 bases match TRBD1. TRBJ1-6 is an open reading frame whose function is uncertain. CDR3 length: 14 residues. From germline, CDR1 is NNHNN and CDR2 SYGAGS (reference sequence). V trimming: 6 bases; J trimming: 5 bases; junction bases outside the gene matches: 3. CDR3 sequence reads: CASAGTGNNSPLYF. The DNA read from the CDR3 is TGTGCCAGCGCCGGGACAGGGAATAATTCGCCC.

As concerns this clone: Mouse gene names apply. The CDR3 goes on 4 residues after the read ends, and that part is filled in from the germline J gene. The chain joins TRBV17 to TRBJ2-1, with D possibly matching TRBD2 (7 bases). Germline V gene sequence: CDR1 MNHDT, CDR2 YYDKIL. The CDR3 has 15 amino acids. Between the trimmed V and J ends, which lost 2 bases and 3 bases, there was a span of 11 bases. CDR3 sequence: CASSRRGAGYAEQFF. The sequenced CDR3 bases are TGTGCTAGCAGTAGACGGGGGGCTGGCTATGCT.

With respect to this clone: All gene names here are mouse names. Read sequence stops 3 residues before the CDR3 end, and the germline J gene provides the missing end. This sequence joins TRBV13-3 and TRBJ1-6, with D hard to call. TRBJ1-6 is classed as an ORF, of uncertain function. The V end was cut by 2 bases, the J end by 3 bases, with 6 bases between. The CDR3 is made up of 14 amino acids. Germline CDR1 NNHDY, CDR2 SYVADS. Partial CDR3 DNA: TGTGCCAGCAGTGAAACAGTCTATAATTCGCCC. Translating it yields CASSETVYNSP. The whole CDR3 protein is CASSETVYNSPLYF.

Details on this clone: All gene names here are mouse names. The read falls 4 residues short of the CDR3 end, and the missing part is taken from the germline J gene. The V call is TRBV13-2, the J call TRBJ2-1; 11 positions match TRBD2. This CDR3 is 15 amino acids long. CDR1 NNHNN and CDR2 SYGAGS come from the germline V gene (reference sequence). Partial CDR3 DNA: TGTGCCAGCGGTGATGACTGGGGGGGCGGTTCT. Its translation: CASGDDWGGGS. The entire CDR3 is CASGDDWGGGSEQFF.

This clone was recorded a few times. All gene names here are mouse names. The CDR3 protein is CASGVWGANEQYF. Incomplete CDR3 DNA: TGTGCCAGCGGTGTCTGGGGGGCCAAT. The V and J genes are TRBV13-2 and TRBJ2-7, with TRBD2 matching over 8 bases. With the read ending 4 residues before the CDR3 end, the germline J gene is used to fill in that end. The germline V gene has CDR1 NNHNN and CDR2 SYGAGS (reference sequence). The CDR3 length is 13 residues.

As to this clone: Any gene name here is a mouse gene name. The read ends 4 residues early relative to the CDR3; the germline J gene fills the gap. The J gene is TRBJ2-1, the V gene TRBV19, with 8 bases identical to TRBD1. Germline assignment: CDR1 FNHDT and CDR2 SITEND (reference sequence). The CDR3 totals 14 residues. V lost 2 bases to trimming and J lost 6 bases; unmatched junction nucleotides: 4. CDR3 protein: CASSIGQGFAEQFF. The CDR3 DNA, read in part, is TGTGCCAGCAGTATTGGACAGGGATTTGCT.

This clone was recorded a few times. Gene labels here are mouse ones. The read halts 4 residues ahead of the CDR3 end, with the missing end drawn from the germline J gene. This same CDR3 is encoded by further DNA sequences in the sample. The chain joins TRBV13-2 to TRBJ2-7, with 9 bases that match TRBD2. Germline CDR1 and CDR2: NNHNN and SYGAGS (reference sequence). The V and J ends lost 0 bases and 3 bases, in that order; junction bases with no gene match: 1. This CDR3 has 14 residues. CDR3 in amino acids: CASGDGWGGYEQYF. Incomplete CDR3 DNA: TGTGCCAGCGGTGATGGCTGGGGGGGCTAT.

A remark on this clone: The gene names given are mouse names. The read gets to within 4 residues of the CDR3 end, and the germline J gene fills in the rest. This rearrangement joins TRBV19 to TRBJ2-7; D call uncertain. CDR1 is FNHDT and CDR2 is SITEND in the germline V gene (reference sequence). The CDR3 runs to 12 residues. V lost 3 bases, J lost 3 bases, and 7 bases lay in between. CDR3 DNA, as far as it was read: TGTGCCAGCAGTAAACAACGCTAT. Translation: CASSKQRY. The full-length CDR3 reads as CASSKQRYEQYF. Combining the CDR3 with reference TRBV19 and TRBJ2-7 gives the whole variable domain GGIITQTPKFLIGQEGQKLTLKCQQNFNHDTMYWYRQDSGKGLRLIYYSITENDLQKGDLSEGYDASREKKSSFSLTVTSAQKNEMAVFLCASSKQRYEQYFGPGTRLTVL.

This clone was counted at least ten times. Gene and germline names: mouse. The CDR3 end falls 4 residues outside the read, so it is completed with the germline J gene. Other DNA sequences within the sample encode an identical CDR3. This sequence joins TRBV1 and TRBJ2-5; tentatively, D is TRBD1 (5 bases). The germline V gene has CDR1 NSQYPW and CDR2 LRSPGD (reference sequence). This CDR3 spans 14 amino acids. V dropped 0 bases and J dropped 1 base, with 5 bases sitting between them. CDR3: CTCSADRDQDTQYF. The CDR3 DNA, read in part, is TGCACCTGCAGTGCAGACAGGGACCAAGAC.

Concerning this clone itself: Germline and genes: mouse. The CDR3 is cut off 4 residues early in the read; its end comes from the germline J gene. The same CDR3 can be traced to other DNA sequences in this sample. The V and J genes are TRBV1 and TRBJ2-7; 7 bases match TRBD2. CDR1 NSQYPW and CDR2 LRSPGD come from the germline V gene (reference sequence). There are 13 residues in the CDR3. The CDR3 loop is CTCSAVGGYEQYF. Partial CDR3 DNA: TGCACCTGCAGTGCAGTTGGGGGGTAT.

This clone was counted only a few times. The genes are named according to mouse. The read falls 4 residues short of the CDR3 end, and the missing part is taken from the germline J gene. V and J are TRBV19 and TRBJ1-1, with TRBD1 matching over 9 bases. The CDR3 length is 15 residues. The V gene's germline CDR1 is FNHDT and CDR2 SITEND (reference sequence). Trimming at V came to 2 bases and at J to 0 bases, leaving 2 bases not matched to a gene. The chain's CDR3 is CASSIDRGANTEVFF. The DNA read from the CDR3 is TGTGCCAGCAGTATTGACAGGGGGGCAAACACA.

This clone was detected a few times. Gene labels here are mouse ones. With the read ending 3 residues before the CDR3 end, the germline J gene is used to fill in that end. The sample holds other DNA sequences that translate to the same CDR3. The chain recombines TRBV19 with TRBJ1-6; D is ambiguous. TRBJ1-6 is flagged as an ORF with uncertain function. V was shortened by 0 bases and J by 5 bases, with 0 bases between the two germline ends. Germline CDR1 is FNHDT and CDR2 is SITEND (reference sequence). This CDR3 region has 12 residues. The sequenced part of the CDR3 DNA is TGTGCCAGCAGTATAGATAATTCGCCC. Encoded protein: CASSIDNSP. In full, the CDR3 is CASSIDNSPLYF.

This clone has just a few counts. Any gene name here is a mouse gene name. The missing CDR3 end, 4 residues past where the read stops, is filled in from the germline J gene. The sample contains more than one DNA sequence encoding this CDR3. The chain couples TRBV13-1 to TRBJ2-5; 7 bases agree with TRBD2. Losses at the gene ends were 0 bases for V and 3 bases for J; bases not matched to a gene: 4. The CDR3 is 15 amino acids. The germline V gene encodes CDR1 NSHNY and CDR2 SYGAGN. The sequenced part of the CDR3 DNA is TGTGCCAGCAGTGATGCTCGGGGGGGGCAAGAC. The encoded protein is CASSDARGGQD. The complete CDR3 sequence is CASSDARGGQDTQYF.

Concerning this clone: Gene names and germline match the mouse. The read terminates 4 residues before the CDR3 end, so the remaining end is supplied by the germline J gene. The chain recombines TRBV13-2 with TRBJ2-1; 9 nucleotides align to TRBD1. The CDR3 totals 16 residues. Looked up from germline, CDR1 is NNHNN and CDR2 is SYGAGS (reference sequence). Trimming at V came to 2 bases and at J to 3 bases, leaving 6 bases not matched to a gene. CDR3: CASGEPSTGGYAEQFF. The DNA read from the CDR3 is TGTGCCAGCGGTGAGCCCTCGACAGGGGGCTATGCT.

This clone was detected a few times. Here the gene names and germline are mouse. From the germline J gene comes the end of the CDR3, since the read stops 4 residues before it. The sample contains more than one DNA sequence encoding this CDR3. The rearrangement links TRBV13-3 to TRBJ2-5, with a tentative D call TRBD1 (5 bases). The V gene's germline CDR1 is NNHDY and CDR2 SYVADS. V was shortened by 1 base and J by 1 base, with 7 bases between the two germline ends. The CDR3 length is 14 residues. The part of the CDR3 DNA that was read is TGTGCCAGCAGTGATAGGGGATACCAAGAC. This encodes CASSDRGYQD. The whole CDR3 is CASSDRGYQDTQYF.

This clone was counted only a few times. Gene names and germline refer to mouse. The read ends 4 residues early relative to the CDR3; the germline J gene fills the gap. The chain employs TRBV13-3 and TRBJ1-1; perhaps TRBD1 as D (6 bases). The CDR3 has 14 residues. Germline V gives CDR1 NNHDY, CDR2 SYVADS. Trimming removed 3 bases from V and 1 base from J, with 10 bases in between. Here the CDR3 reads CASSADRRNTEVFF. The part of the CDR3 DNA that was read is TGTGCCAGCAGTGCCGACAGGCGAAACACA.

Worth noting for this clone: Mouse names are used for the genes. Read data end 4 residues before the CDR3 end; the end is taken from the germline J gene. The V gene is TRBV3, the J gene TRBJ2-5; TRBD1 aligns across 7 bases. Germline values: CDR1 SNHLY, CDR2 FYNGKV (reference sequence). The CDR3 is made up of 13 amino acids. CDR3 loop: CASSDREGDTQYF. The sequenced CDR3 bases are TGTGCCAGCAGCGACAGGGAGGGGGAC.

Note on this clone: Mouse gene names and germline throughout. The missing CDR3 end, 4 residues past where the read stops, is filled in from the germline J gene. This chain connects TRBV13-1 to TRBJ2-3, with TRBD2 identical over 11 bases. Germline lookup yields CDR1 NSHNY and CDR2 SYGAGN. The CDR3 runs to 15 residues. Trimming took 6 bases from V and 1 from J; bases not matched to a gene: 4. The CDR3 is CASKTGGAGAETLYF. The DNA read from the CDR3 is TGTGCCAGCAAAACTGGGGGGGCGGGTGCAGAA.

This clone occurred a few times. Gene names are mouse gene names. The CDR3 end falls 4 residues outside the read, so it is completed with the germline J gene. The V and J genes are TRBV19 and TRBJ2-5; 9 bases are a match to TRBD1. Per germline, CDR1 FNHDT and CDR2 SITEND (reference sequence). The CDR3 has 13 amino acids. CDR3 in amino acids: CASRSTGGDTQYF. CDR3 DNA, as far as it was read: TGTGCCAGCAGATCGACAGGGGGGGAC.

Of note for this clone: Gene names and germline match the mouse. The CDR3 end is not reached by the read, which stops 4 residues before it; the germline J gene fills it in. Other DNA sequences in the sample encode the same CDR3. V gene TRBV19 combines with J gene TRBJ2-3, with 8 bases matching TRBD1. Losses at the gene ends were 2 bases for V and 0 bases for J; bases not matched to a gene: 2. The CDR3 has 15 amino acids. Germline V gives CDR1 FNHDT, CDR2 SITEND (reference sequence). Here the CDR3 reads CASSIRGRSAETLYF. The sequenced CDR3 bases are TGTGCCAGCAGTATCAGGGGGCGGAGTGCAGAA.

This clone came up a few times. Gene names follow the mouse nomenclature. The covered CDR3 bases are TGCACCTGCAGTGCAGTTCAGGGAGGCGAC. It specifies CTCSAVQGGD. From start to end, the CDR3 is CTCSAVQGGDTQYF. The rearrangement uses TRBV1 and TRBJ2-5, with D possibly being TRBD1 (5 bases). The CDR3 end lies 4 residues beyond the end of the read and is filled in from the germline J gene. CDR3 length: 14 amino acids. The germline CDR1 and CDR2 sequences are NSQYPW and LRSPGD (reference sequence).